This record concerns one T cell receptor beta chain sequence. TCRdb passed the 5' RACE reads through MiXCR, listing each CDR3 protein once. The sample shows 240,000 or so distinct CDR3 sequences, about 7% of them seen only once. This record comes from a study of T cells after yellow fever vaccination. V lost 3 bases, J lost 1 base, and 12 bases lay in between. Germline assignment: CDR1 SGHNT and CDR2 YYREEE (reference sequence). This CDR3 comprises 15 residues. The source was CD4+ T cells sorted from PBMCs, collected 15 days after the yellow fever booster vaccination. The receptor was isolated from a man aged 30-40 years who received the YFV17D yellow fever vaccine. The rearrangement links TRBV5-4 to TRBJ2-3; D remains unclear. CDR3 sequence reads: CASSSRKDGTDTQYF. DNA of the CDR3: TGTGCCAGCAGCTCCCGCAAGGACGGCACAGATACGCAGTATTTT. Full variable domain (rest looked up from reference TRBV5-4 and TRBJ2-3): ETGVTQSPTHLIKTRGQQVTLRCSSQSGHNTVSWYQQALGQGPQFIFQYYREEENGRGNFPPRFSGLQFPNYSSELNVNALELDDSALYLCASSSRKDGTDTQYFGPGTRLTVL.